This T cell receptor beta chain was identified during a study of vaccination and CD4 T cells after COVID-19 (dated by TCRdb to between 2021 and 2024). For context, the study as a whole: Convalescent patients had a positive SARS-CoV-2 result on nasal swab PCR, and of these patients, some 10 had mild disease and one had severe disease. In the convalescent cohort there were six males and four females, among whom were two Hispanic individuals, seven Caucasians, two Asians and one multiracial person. Two doses of either the Pfizer-BioNTech BNT162b2 vaccine (n=8) or the Moderna mRNA-1273 vaccine (n=2) were administered to participants. Post-COVID blood samples were collected from convalescent patients a median of roughly 100 days after diagnosis, with a range of about 35 to 180 days. Post-vaccine blood samples were collected a median of about 72 days after the second vaccine dose, ranging from about 13 to 250 days. For stimulating the cultures, overlapping spike peptide pools were used, derived from SARS-CoV-2 as well as from the common cold coronaviruses HCoV-NL63, HCoV-OC43 and HCoV-229E. In control cultures, a CEFX viral epitope pool was used as positive control, an HIV-1 Nef peptide pool was used as negative control, or no peptide was added. The spike-specific CD4+ TCR repertoire was compared before and after mRNA vaccination in over 9 COVID-19 convalescent patients and a handful of infection-naive healthy vaccine recipients.

From the germline V gene, CDR1 is SQVTM and CDR2 is ANQGSEA. From the cysteine through the phenylalanine, the CDR3 covers 12 amino acids. The only DNA kept is the CDR3, 36 bases in frame from the first base. V was cut back by 7 bases and J by 8 bases, leaving a gap of 17 bases between them. The treatment or condition label corresponds to: approximately nine-day PBMC culture with coronavirus spike peptide pools or control peptides (ViraFEST assay). The ViraFEST assay, used in the study, expanded antigen-specific T cells with peptide pools and then identified the expanded clonotypes through TCR sequencing. Positive SARS-CoV-2 PCR tests in the convalescent patients dated from March to December 2020, before Alpha, Beta and Delta variants emerged in the United States. PBMCs were cultured at about 2 million per well in IMDM supplemented with approximately 5% human AB serum and 10 IU/ml IL-2, with approximately 10 ug/ml peptide pools added. On days 3 and 7, half of the culture medium was replaced with fresh IL-2-containing medium. After about 11 days of culture, CD4+ T cells were isolated by negative selection using the EasySep CD4+ T cell isolation kit. Ficoll-Paque Plus gradient centrifugation was used to isolate PBMCs from whole blood, and the isolated PBMCs were then either used fresh or cryopreserved at -140C. Culture conditions were generally each tested in triplicate wells.

Broader findings and caveats from the paper: Nearly all vaccine-specific clones in convalescent patients (304 of 307) were mono-reactive for SARS-CoV-2 spike rather than cross-reactive with common cold coronaviruses. In convalescent patients, a median around 85% of post-vaccine SARS-CoV-2-reactive clones were detected only after vaccination, and vaccine-specific priming was suggested by this finding. The number of convalescent patients in the study was relatively small, and the study did not examine early timepoints following natural infection. The median count of SARS-CoV-2-reactive clonotypes went up from 20 to 25 after infection to 30 to 40 after vaccination, although the change was not significant.

Preparation of the library involved PCR. At the Johns Hopkins FTIC core, DNA from the cultured CD4+ T cells underwent TCR sequencing with the Oncomine TCR Beta short-read assay. Genomic DNA was extracted from the cultured CD4+ T cells with the QIAamp micro DNA kit. The Oncomine TCR Beta libraries from cultured CD4+ T cells were pooled using unique dual indexes and then sequenced on an Illumina iSeq 100. Per the original workflow: Non-productive sequences were filtered out, and CDR3s that did not start with C, did not end with F or W, or were shorter than 7 amino acids were discarded. The MANAFEST web application identified antigen-specific clonotypes by comparing peptide-stimulated wells against reference wells and other culture wells. An FDR below 0.05, an odds ratio above 5, and a productive frequency above 0.1% in at least two of three replicate wells were required for clones to be considered positive. A clonotype was classed as cross-reactive if the clonotype showed significant expansion both in SARS-CoV-2 spike wells and in at least one common cold coronavirus spike condition. Similarity between CDR3 sequences was evaluated in R version 3.6.1 using Levenshtein distances (stringdist) and unrooted phylogenetic trees (ape). TCRdb handled the public reads itself, with Q25 trimming in fastp and clone calling in MiXCR, and kept productive beta chains. Identical CDR3 protein sequences are pooled into one entry, listed with their most common genes and DNA. V and J calls and clone size were set by TCRdb, not the authors. A total of roughly 12,000 distinct CDR3 sequences appear in this sample, 58% of them only once. Roughly 10% of the sample is taken by the ten largest.

Note on this clonotype: Its binding antigen is unknown. No base-level quality is on record; no much larger clone is a single base apart.

The TCR sequence derives from a human donor who had recovered from COVID-19. What was sequenced was CD4+ T cells from blood, cultured in vitro. The V gene is TRBV29-1 and the J gene is TRBJ1-2; a tentative D call is TRBD1 (6 bases match). The CDR3 region reads CSDPRGERGYTF. The nucleotide sequence is given as TGCAGCGACCCGAGGGGGGAGAGGGGCTACACCTTC.